This entry lists 27 T cell receptor beta chains sequenced from one sample in a study of control samples from healthy donors and cancer patients. Assay used: immunoSEQ multiplex PCR; TCRdb lists only in-frame clones, some missing. The table records 40,000 or so clones, around 93% of them present only once. The sample taken for sequencing was PBMCs. The receptor set was obtained from a woman aged 40-49 years with head and neck cancer.

The J gene is TRBJ2-1, the V gene TRBV27; D possibly corresponds to TRBD2 (5 bases). Looked up from germline, CDR1 is MNHEY and CDR2 is SMNVEV (reference sequence). The CDR3 has 18 amino acids. Trimming removed 7 bases at V and 5 bases at J, with 27 bases between. In nucleotides, the CDR3 is TGTGCCAGCACGGCAGTTTATGTCCCCCGGGAAGAAGACAATGAGCAGTTCTTC. Its protein is CASTAVYVPREEDNEQFF.

Here the CDR3 DNA reads TGTGCCAGCAGTGACTCAGGACAGGGAAGTCTCGGCTACACCTTC. Translated: CASSDSGQGSLGYTF. The chain is built from TRBV6-4 and TRBJ1-2, with 8 bases lining up with TRBD1. The length of the CDR3 is 15 residues. J lost 8 bases, V lost 0 bases, and 8 bases had no gene match. Germline values: CDR1 MRHNA, CDR2 SNTAGT.

This sequence joins TRBV5-1 and TRBJ2-7, with 7 bases fitting TRBD1. The V gene's germline CDR1 is SGHRS and CDR2 YFSETQ. The CDR3 loop spans 15 amino acids. The V gene end was trimmed by 6 bases and the J gene end by 2 bases; junction bases not matched to a gene: 11. The CDR3 region is CASTLSPGTAYEQYF. The CDR3 nucleotides are TGCGCCAGCACCCTGTCCCCCGGGACAGCCTACGAGCAGTACTTC.

The chain carries TRBV19 and TRBJ2-7, with D possibly called TRBD1 or TRBD2 (5 bases each). V was shortened by 4 bases and J by 3 bases, with 19 bases between the two germline ends. Germline CDR1 reads LNHDA; CDR2 reads SQIVND (reference sequence). The CDR3 is 16 amino acids. CDR3 sequence (DNA): TGTGCCAGTAGTAGGCTCCGGGACGGCAGAAGCTACGAGCAGTACTTC. It codes for CASSRLRDGRSYEQYF.

The chain links TRBV6-1 to TRBJ2-3; maybe TRBD2 (5 bases). This CDR3 is built from 15 residues. Germline CDR1 MNHNS, CDR2 SASEGT. Trimming stripped 2 bases from V and 3 bases from J, with 12 bases between. CDR3 nucleotides: TGTGCCAGCAGTGAATGGCAAGAGGGAACAGATACGCAGTATTTT. Translation gives CASSEWQEGTDTQYF.

A few counts support this clone. The chain is built from TRBV25-1 and TRBJ1-6, with 7 bases matching TRBD1. After removal of 5 bases from V and 7 bases from J, the junction contained 11 bases not matched to a gene. CDR1 and CDR2 from the germline V gene are MGHDK and SYGVNS. The CDR3 has 16 residues. CDR3 sequence (DNA): TGTGCCAGCAGTCAACAGGGGCCCGGGTGGAATTCACCCCTCCACTTT. It specifies CASSQQGPGWNSPLHF.

The rearrangement links TRBV4-1 to TRBJ2-7; D perhaps matches TRBD2 (6 bases). The germline CDR1 and CDR2 sequences are MGHRA and YSYEKL. Trimming pared 5 bases from V and 3 bases from J, leaving 20 bases between. The CDR3 length is 16 residues. CDR3 region: CASSSSSFRGNYEQYF. The CDR3 bases are TGCGCCAGCAGCTCCTCGTCTTTTCGGGGGAACTACGAGCAGTACTTC.

CDR3 loop: CAWIQTHRGGGYTF. CDR3 in DNA: TGTGCCTGGATTCAAACCCACCGGGGGGGTGGCTACACCTTC. The chain uses TRBV30 and TRBJ1-2; D is perhaps TRBD1 (5 bases). V was cut by 4 bases and J by 7 bases, with 19 bases left in between. The CDR3 runs to 14 residues. Germline V CDR1 and CDR2: GTSNPN, SVGIG (reference sequence).

The genes are TRBV6-5 and TRBJ1-2, with a possible D match to TRBD1 (6 bases). With 6 bases removed from V and 3 bases from J, the gap between germline ends came to 11 bases. CDR3 size: 13 residues. Germline assignment: CDR1 MNHEY and CDR2 SVGAGI. The CDR3 reads CASRGGQDYGYTF. In DNA form, the CDR3 reads TGTGCCAGCAGGGGGGGGCAGGACTATGGCTACACCTTC.

A single count supports this clone. CDR3 DNA sequence: TGTGCCAGCAGCTTAGCGCAAGGCTCCTCTGGGGCCAACGTCCTGACTTTC. This translates into CASSLAQGSSGANVLTF. This chain links TRBV7-9 with TRBJ2-6; D is unresolved. There are 17 residues in the CDR3. Deletions cut 0 bases from V and 0 bases from J, with 9 bases between. The germline V gene encodes CDR1 SEHNR and CDR2 FQNEAQ (reference sequence).

V and J are TRBV6-4 and TRBJ2-6; D not certain. The CDR3 runs to 15 residues. Trimming removed 2 bases at V and 0 bases at J, with 5 bases between. Germline values: CDR1 MRHNA, CDR2 SNTAGT. The CDR3 region has the DNA TGTGCCAGCAGTGACAGACACTCTGGGGCCAACGTCCTGACTTTC. It translates to CASSDRHSGANVLTF.

The rearrangement links TRBV4-2 to TRBJ1-4; D call uncertain. The germline V gene has CDR1 LGHNA and CDR2 YNFKEQ. Trimming left V 0 bases short and J 1 base short, with 12 bases between. This CDR3 spans 17 amino acids. Written as DNA, the CDR3 is TGTGCCAGCAGCCAAGATCTGAGTAGGGAAACTAATGAAAAACTGTTTTTT. It specifies CASSQDLSRETNEKLFF.

This clone came up a few times. CDR3 nucleotide sequence: TGTGCCAGCAGTTCCCCCCAGGGGCAATCACCCCTCCACTTT. Amino acids: CASSSPQGQSPLHF. This chain joins TRBV6-6 and TRBJ1-6, with a weak D call TRBD1 (6 bases). The V and J ends lost 4 bases and 10 bases respectively, with 14 bases between them. Germline CDR1 MNHNY, CDR2 SVGAGI (reference sequence). The CDR3 extends over 14 amino acids.

This sequence joins TRBV30 and TRBJ1-3, with 11 bases matching TRBD1. The CDR3 length is 17 residues. The V gene's germline CDR1 is GTSNPN and CDR2 SVGIG (reference sequence). Losses at the gene ends were 0 bases for V and 0 bases for J; bases not matched to a gene: 4. In DNA form, the CDR3 reads TGTGCCTGGAGTGTACCGGACAGGGGGCCCTCTGGAAACACCATATATTTT. Protein sequence: CAWSVPDRGPSGNTIYF.

The chain is built from TRBV5-1 and TRBJ1-3; a possible D gene is TRBD1 (5 bases). Trimming took off 3 bases at V and 0 bases at J, with 13 bases between the two ends. Germline V gene data show CDR1 as SGHRS and CDR2 as YFSETQ. CDR3 length: 16 residues. CDR3 sequence: CASSSLPGRSGNTIYF. CDR3 DNA sequence: TGCGCCAGCAGCTCCCTCCCGGGACGCTCTGGAAACACCATATATTTT.

This sequence joins TRBV19 and TRBJ2-1, with 12 bases that match TRBD2. The junction had 14 bases not matched to a gene; V was cut back by 7 bases and J by 4 bases. This CDR3 is 18 amino acids long. Germline values: CDR1 LNHDA, CDR2 SQIVND (reference sequence). CDR3 nucleotide sequence: TGTGCCAGTACCGCGCCCCGGACTAGCGGGACCTATTACAATGAGCAGTTCTTC. Its protein product is CASTAPRTSGTYYNEQFF.

The chain uses TRBV7-9 and TRBJ1-3, with D hard to call. The CDR3 runs 11 residues. The germline V gene encodes CDR1 SEHNR and CDR2 FQNEAQ (reference sequence). For the CDR3, the DNA is TGTGCTTTTAGAGGGGGAAACACCATATATTTT. It encodes CAFRGGNTIYF.

This chain uses TRBV12-3 or TRBV12-4 with TRBJ1-2, with 7 bases lining up with TRBD1. After removal of 6 bases from V and 4 bases from J, the junction contained 5 bases not matched to a gene. CDR3 size: 13 residues. CDR3 DNA sequence: TGTGCCAGCAGCCAGGGGGGGGTCTATGGCTACACCTTC. It translates to CASSQGGVYGYTF.

This CDR3 reads CASSPYTESYGYTF. The DNA of the CDR3 is TGTGCCAGCTCACCATATACTGAGTCCTATGGCTACACCTTC. This chain links TRBV18 with TRBJ1-2; no clear D gene. V lost 2 bases, J lost 4 bases, and 11 bases lay in between. The CDR3 has 14 residues. CDR1 and CDR2 from the germline V gene are KGHSH and LQKENI.

V usage is TRBV2 and J usage is TRBJ2-3; D unresolved. CDR3 length: 13 amino acids. Trimming cost V 4 bases and J 5 bases, with 10 bases left between them. CDR1 and CDR2 (germline): SNHLY, FYNNEI. For the CDR3, the DNA is TGTGCCAGCAGTGCAACCCCGGGAGATACGCAGTATTTT. This gives the protein CASSATPGDTQYF. Complete variable domain (other parts from reference TRBV2 and TRBJ2-3): EPEVTQTPSHQVTQMGQEVILRCVPISNHLYFYWYRQILGQKVEFLVSFYNNEISEKSEIFDDQFSVERPDGSNFTLKIRSTKLEDSAMYFCASSATPGDTQYFGPGTRLTVL.

The rearrangement uses TRBV9 and TRBJ1-3; 8 nucleotides line up with TRBD1. This CDR3 is built from 15 residues. CDR1 SGDLS and CDR2 YYNGEE come from the germline V gene. V was clipped by 4 bases and J by 1 base; unmatched bases: 4. CDR3 bases: TGTGCCAGCAGCCAAGGACAGGGTTCTGGAAACACCATATATTTT. This encodes CASSQGQGSGNTIYF.

The chain is built from TRBV5-1 and TRBJ2-7; 7 bases match TRBD1. The CDR3 extends over 15 amino acids. With 8 bases clipped from V and 2 bases from J, the junction kept 13 bases outside the gene matches. Germline CDR1 and CDR2: SGHRS and YFSETQ. Here the CDR3 reads CASSRGTAPTYEQYF. The CDR3 bases are TGCGCCAGTTCCAGGGGGACAGCCCCCACCTACGAGCAGTACTTC.

About this clone itself: This sample also contains other DNA sequences that code for the same CDR3. The CDR3 nucleotides are TGTGCCACCAGCACCTACAGTGAAGCTTTCTTT. As protein: CATSTYSEAFF. The rearrangement joins TRBV15 to TRBJ1-1; D not certain. V lost 4 bases to trimming and J lost 7 bases, with 7 bases between them. The germline V gene has CDR1 LNHNV and CDR2 YYDKDF (reference sequence). The length of the CDR3 is 11 residues. The full variable domain, its missing parts supplied by reference TRBV15 and TRBJ1-1, is DAMVIQNPRYQVTQFGKPVTLSCSQTLNHNVMYWYQQKSSQAPKLLFHYYDKDFNNEADTPDNFQSRRPNTSFCFLDIRSPGLGDTAMYLCATSTYSEAFFGQGTRLTVV.

The genes are TRBV6-1 and TRBJ1-1; 7 bases are a match to TRBD1. CDR1 and CDR2 from the germline V gene are MNHNS and SASEGT. The CDR3 is made up of 16 amino acids. The trim removed 4 bases at V and 4 bases at J, leaving 12 bases unmatched. DNA for the CDR3: TGTGCCAGCAGTGCACGCCCAGGGGGTATCGGCACTGAAGCTTTCTTT. Translating gives CASSARPGGIGTEAFF.

The gene calls are TRBV13 and TRBJ2-2; D ambiguous. From germline, CDR1 is PRHDT and CDR2 FYEKMQ (reference sequence). Trimming pared 1 base from V and 5 bases from J, leaving 5 bases between. CDR3 size: 13 residues. CDR3 region: CASSLASTGELFF. The CDR3 DNA is TGTGCCAGCAGCTTAGCTAGTACCGGGGAGCTGTTTTTT. The variable domain in full, completed from reference TRBV13 and TRBJ2-2, reads AAGVIQSPRHLIKEKRETATLKCYPIPRHDTVYWYQQGPGQDPQFLISFYEKMQSDKGSIPDRFSAQQFSDYHSELNMSSLELGDSALYFCASSLASTGELFFGEGSRLTVL.

The gene calls are TRBV29-1 and TRBJ1-2; 7 positions match TRBD1. The germline CDR1 and CDR2 sequences are SQVTM and ANQGSEA. The CDR3 runs 11 residues. The ends lost 6 bases at V and 6 bases at J; junction bases unmatched: 4. CDR3 region: CSVDQGDGYTF. CDR3 nucleotide sequence: TGCAGCGTGGACCAGGGGGATGGCTACACCTTC.

J is TRBJ2-3 and V is TRBV5-1; D is unresolved. Germline values: CDR1 SGHRS, CDR2 YFSETQ. The CDR3 covers 13 residues. Trimming removed 6 bases at V and 1 base at J, with 9 bases between. DNA for the CDR3: TGCGCCAGCAAAGTTATCGGCACAGATACGCAGTATTTT. This encodes CASKVIGTDTQYF.